This entry concerns a single T cell receptor beta chain. None of the patients had undergone any treatment ahead of thyroid surgery. Trimming left V 3 bases short and J 4 bases short, with 10 bases between. CDR1 and CDR2 from the germline V gene are MGHRA and YSYEKL. The CDR3 has 14 residues. This record comes from a study of metastatic and nonmetastatic thyroid tumors. Study-wide background: Repertoires from malignant and benign thyroid patients were compared across blood and tumor or nodule tissue.

TCRdb re-called the PCR reads via MiXCR. The repertoire holds roughly 21,000 clones, with about 30% as singletons. Source material: blood. The TCR sequence derives from a female donor with papillary thyroid cancer or a benign thyroid nodule (not recorded which). Some clones in this sample may be carry-over from other donors' samples. The chain employs TRBV4-1 and TRBJ1-3; perhaps TRBD1 as D (6 bases). CDR3 sequence reads: CASSQATGGNTIYF. The CDR3 region has the DNA TGCGCCAGCAGCCAGGCGACAGGAGGAAACACCATATATTTT.